A single sample is the source of the 3 T cell receptor beta chains below, sequenced in a study of CD8 T cells in ankylosing spondylitis. TCRdb re-called the 5' RACE reads through MiXCR, storing one row per CDR3 protein. The repertoire holds some 200,000 distinct CDR3 sequences, with 9.5% to 15% as singletons. The material sequenced was blood, either unsorted or a sorted T cell fraction (not recorded which). These receptors were taken from a male donor with ankylosing spondylitis or in good health (not recorded which).

This clonotype was counted a few times. The chain is built from TRBV9 and TRBJ2-7; 11 bases align to TRBD2. Trimming at V came to 3 bases and at J to 1 base, leaving 9 bases not matched to a gene. There are 17 residues in the CDR3. Germline V gives CDR1 SGDLS, CDR2 YYNGEE. CDR3 coding DNA: TGTGCCAGCAGCGAGGGGGTAGCGGGAGGGATTTCCTACGAGCAGTACTTC. Translating it yields CASSEGVAGGISYEQYF.

The chain recombines TRBV6-1 with TRBJ2-2; 7 bases fit TRBD2. Germline CDR1 and CDR2: MNHNS and SASEGT. This CDR3 contains 15 residues. V dropped 5 bases and J dropped 0; count of bases not matched to a gene: 3. The CDR3 nucleotides are TGTGCCAGCAGTCGGACTAGTACGAACACCGGGGAGCTGTTTTTT. This translates into CASSRTSTNTGELFF.

This clonotype was seen at least ten times. The rearrangement links TRBV5-1 to TRBJ2-2; no firm D call. V was cut by 3 bases and J by 4 bases, with 1 base left in between. In germline, CDR1 is SGHRS, CDR2 YFSETQ. This CDR3 is 11 amino acids long. CDR3 loop: CASSSTGELFF. DNA for the CDR3: TGCGCCAGCAGCTCCACCGGGGAGCTGTTTTTT.